Following are 27 T cell receptor beta chains from one sample sequenced in a study of shared clonotypes between healthy human individuals (dated by TCRdb to 2018 to 2020). The method behind the library was the immunoSEQ multiplex PCR assay. Entries here come from immuneACCESS through TCRdb and include only in-frame sequences with V and J called. Some clones fail to appear in such tables; in the studies checked, an unresolved V gene covers under half of the shortfall, and the cause of the remainder is unknown. The sample table lists 800,000 to 1,200,000 clones, 70% to 80% of them with a count of one. The ten largest clones take up under 0.65% of the sample. Material: memory CD4+ T cells from PBMCs. The sample's cell subset or site label, in plain terms: CD45RA-negative fraction. These receptors originate from a man younger than 30 in good health. Some clones in this sample may be carry-over from other donors' samples.

This clone came up once. The J gene is TRBJ2-7, the V gene TRBV19; D unclear. This CDR3 is built from 14 residues. V lost 8 bases to trimming and J lost 0 bases, with 14 bases between them. Germline V lookup: CDR1 LNHDA, CDR2 SQIVND (reference sequence). The CDR3 DNA reads TGTGCCAGTGCGCGCGGACCGGTCTCCTACGAGCAGTACTTC. Translating gives CASARGPVSYEQYF.

V and J are TRBV7-2 and TRBJ2-7, with TRBD2 matching over 14 bases. CDR3 length: 18 residues. From germline, CDR1 is SGHTA and CDR2 FQGNSA. V shed 4 bases, J shed 6 bases, and the junction held 14 bases outside the gene matches. In DNA form, the CDR3 reads TGTGCCAGCAGCTCGGGGACTAGCGGGAGTTATCCTCGCCCCGAGCAGTACTTC. It yields the protein CASSSGTSGSYPRPEQYF.

The rearrangement links TRBV28 to TRBJ2-7; 8 nucleotides agree with TRBD1. In germline, CDR1 is MDHEN, CDR2 SYDVKM. V gave up 5 bases and J gave up 3 bases; unmatched junction bases: 6. This CDR3 is 14 amino acids long. CDR3 bases: TGTGCCAGCAGTCCGACAGGGGAGAGCTACGAGCAGTACTTC. Translation gives CASSPTGESYEQYF. Variable domain in full (rest from reference TRBV28 and TRBJ2-7): DVKVTQSSRYLVKRTGEKVFLECVQDMDHENMFWYRQDPGLGLRLIYFSYDVKMKEKGDIPEGYSVSREKKERFSLILESASTNQTSMYLCASSPTGESYEQYFGPGTRLTVT.

CDR3 bases: TGTGCCAGCAGCTTAGCGGGAAGGGGGTACCACAATGAGCAGTTCTTC. It encodes CASSLAGRGYHNEQFF. The V call is TRBV7-9, the J call TRBJ2-1, with a tentative D call TRBD1 (6 bases). V gave up 0 bases and J gave up 5 bases, with 14 bases separating them. This CDR3 spans 16 amino acids. Per the germline V gene, CDR1 is SEHNR and CDR2 is FQNEAQ (reference sequence).

The chain is built from TRBV28 and TRBJ1-1; 7 bases fit TRBD1. CDR1 MDHEN and CDR2 SYDVKM come from the germline V gene. With V trimmed by 2 bases and J by 4 bases, 13 bases remained unmatched. This CDR3 is built from 17 residues. The CDR3 sequence is CASSLMARDRAGTEAFF. CDR3 bases: TGTGCCAGCAGTTTAATGGCCCGAGACAGGGCTGGCACTGAAGCTTTCTTT.

J is TRBJ1-4 and V is TRBV5-4; D gene uncertain. Germline V gene data show CDR1 as SGHNT and CDR2 as YYREEE (reference sequence). V was shortened by 4 bases and J by 5 bases, with 12 bases between the two germline ends. The CDR3 spans 14 residues. CDR3 residues: CASSQDPRNEKLFF. CDR3 sequence (DNA): TGTGCCAGCAGCCAAGATCCCAGGAATGAAAAACTGTTTTTT.

The rearrangement links TRBV7-2 to TRBJ2-1; 11 bases match TRBD2. The CDR3 length is 14 residues. Germline V gene lookup returns CDR1 SGHTA and CDR2 FQGNSA. V shed 2 bases, J shed 15 bases, and the junction held 9 bases outside the gene matches. The CDR3 sequence: CASSLRTSGSRPFF. The CDR3 nucleotides read TGTGCCAGCAGCTTAAGAACTAGCGGGAGTCGCCCGTTCTTC.

The chain links TRBV5-6 to TRBJ2-2; D call uncertain. Trimming cost V 1 base and J 1 base, with 5 bases left between them. The CDR3 runs 14 residues. Germline lookup yields CDR1 SGHDT and CDR2 YYEEEE. The CDR3 loop is CASSLRLNTGELFF. CDR3 in DNA: TGTGCCAGCAGCTTGAGGCTGAACACCGGGGAGCTGTTTTTT. The full variable domain, rest sourced from reference TRBV5-6 and TRBJ2-2, is DAGVTQSPTHLIKTRGQQVTLRCSPKSGHDTVSWYQQALGQGPQFIFQYYEEEERQRGNFPDRFSGHQFPNYSSELNVNALLLGDSALYLCASSLRLNTGELFFGEGSRLTVL.

This clone was detected ten times or more. The V and J genes are TRBV7-9 and TRBJ1-2; D not resolved. From germline, CDR1 is SEHNR and CDR2 FQNEAQ (reference sequence). The CDR3 is 11 residues long. The CDR3 sequence: CATGGNYGYTF. CDR3 DNA sequence: TGTGCGACGGGAGGAAACTATGGCTACACCTTC.

The sample holds one count of this clone. The chain joins TRBV4-3 to TRBJ2-3; 8 bases map to TRBD1. Germline-derived CDR1 and CDR2 are LGHNA and YSLEER. Trimming cost V 4 bases and J 2 bases; bases outside gene matches: 11. The CDR3 contains 17 residues. Written as DNA, the CDR3 is TGCGCCAGCAGCCCCCTCGCCGGGACAGGAACCACAGATACGCAGTATTTT. It specifies CASSPLAGTGTTDTQYF.

This rearrangement joins TRBV6-6 to TRBJ2-5, with D hard to call. The V and J ends lost 3 bases and 1 base respectively, with 6 bases between them. The CDR3 sequence is 13 residues long. Germline values: CDR1 MNHNY, CDR2 SVGAGI (reference sequence). CDR3 loop: CASSYWPQETQYF. DNA for the CDR3: TGTGCCAGCAGTTATTGGCCCCAAGAGACCCAGTACTTC.

The chain recombines TRBV5-4 with TRBJ2-1; 12 bases line up with TRBD2. The trim removed 6 bases at V and 4 bases at J, leaving 2 bases unmatched. CDR3 length: 14 amino acids. In germline, CDR1 is SGHNT, CDR2 YYREEE (reference sequence). In DNA form, the CDR3 reads TGTGCCAGCACTCTAGCGGGAGGGTACAATGAGCAGTTCTTC. It yields the protein CASTLAGGYNEQFF.

The chain joins TRBV5-4 to TRBJ2-1; a weak D match, TRBD2 (5 bases). There are 16 residues in the CDR3. The germline V gene encodes CDR1 SGHNT and CDR2 YYREEE (reference sequence). Trimming pared 3 bases from V and 5 bases from J, leaving 18 bases between. CDR3 bases: TGTGCCAGCAGCTCCCGCGTCGGGGTGGTTCACAATGAGCAGTTCTTC. It specifies CASSSRVGVVHNEQFF.

This clone was seen only a few times. The chain uses TRBV5-4 and TRBJ2-1; D may be TRBD1 (6 bases). Per germline, CDR1 SGHNT and CDR2 YYREEE (reference sequence). This CDR3 comprises 13 residues. Trimming took 0 bases from V and 9 from J, leaving 10 bases between them. The CDR3, as DNA: TGTGCCAGCAGCTTGGATCGAGGGGGTGAGCAGTTCTTC. Protein: CASSLDRGGEQFF.

This sequence joins TRBV2 and TRBJ1-1; D is unclear. The CDR3 has 15 amino acids. CDR1 SNHLY and CDR2 FYNNEI come from the germline V gene. V lost 6 bases and J lost 0, with 14 bases in between. CDR3 in amino acids: CASSRGVPVNTEAFF. The DNA of the CDR3 is TGTGCCAGCAGCCGGGGTGTCCCCGTGAACACTGAAGCTTTCTTT.

The rearrangement links TRBV6-6 to TRBJ2-7; D may be TRBD1 (7 bases). This CDR3 has 13 amino acids. Germline V gene lookup returns CDR1 MNHNY and CDR2 SVGAGI (reference sequence). Deletions cut 6 bases from V and 2 bases from J, with 11 bases between. This CDR3 is CASSQGGTYEQYF. The CDR3 DNA is TGTGCCAGCAGCCAGGGGGGCACCTACGAGCAGTACTTC.

This clone was counted only a few times. J is TRBJ2-1 and V is TRBV14, with a tentative D call TRBD1 (6 bases). Looked up from germline, CDR1 is SGHDN and CDR2 is FVKESK. This CDR3 comprises 12 residues. The germline V and J ends were trimmed by 4 bases and 9 bases, with 10 bases remaining between them. CDR3 protein: CASSLTQGEQFF. The CDR3 bases are TGTGCCAGCAGCCTGACACAGGGTGAGCAGTTCTTC.

This clone was seen just once. This chain joins TRBV7-9 and TRBJ2-1; no clear D gene. V lost 0 bases to trimming and J lost 0 bases, with 9 bases between them. The germline gives CDR1 SEHNR, CDR2 FQNEAQ (reference sequence). CDR3 length: 16 amino acids. The CDR3 region is CASSLAVRSSYNEQFF. The DNA for the CDR3 is TGTGCCAGCAGCTTAGCGGTCAGAAGCTCCTACAATGAGCAGTTCTTC.

This chain joins TRBV5-6 and TRBJ1-1, with D possibly matching TRBD1 (5 bases). V was pared by 1 base and J by 3 bases, with 13 bases between. Germline CDR1 and CDR2: SGHDT and YYEEEE. The CDR3 totals 15 residues. CDR3 nucleotides: TGTGCCAGCAGCTTGAGTCCAGGGAGGGACACTGAAGCTTTCTTT. Amino acids: CASSLSPGRDTEAFF.

The chain employs TRBV6-5 and TRBJ1-1, with a weak D call TRBD1 (5 bases). Germline V gives CDR1 MNHEY, CDR2 SVGAGI. The length of the CDR3 is 13 residues. Trimming pared 7 bases from V and 8 bases from J, leaving 17 bases between. The CDR3 nucleotides are TGTGCCAGCACCCCTTCGAAGACAGCCGAAGCTTTCTTT. This sequence encodes CASTPSKTAEAFF.

CDR3 sequence (DNA): TGCGCCAGCAGCTTGGCCTTCTCTAGCGGGAGTTACAATGAGCAGTTCTTC. It encodes CASSLAFSSGSYNEQFF. The gene calls are TRBV5-1 and TRBJ2-1; 10 bases map to TRBD2. The V and J ends lost 0 bases and 4 bases, in that order; junction bases with no gene match: 7. This CDR3 spans 17 amino acids. Germline V gene sequence: CDR1 SGHRS, CDR2 YFSETQ.

The chain joins TRBV10-2 to TRBJ2-7, with 7 bases matching TRBD2. This CDR3 is 14 amino acids long. CDR1 is WSHSY and CDR2 is SAAADI in the germline V gene. Germline trimming cut 8 bases from V and 3 bases from J; bases unmatched to any gene: 10. The CDR3 sequence: CASSFAGASYEQYF. CDR3 nucleotide sequence: TGCGCCAGCTCGTTTGCGGGAGCCAGCTACGAGCAGTACTTC.

The chain employs TRBV7-2 and TRBJ1-1; D is uncertain. V was shortened by 6 bases and J by 1 base, with 12 bases between the two germline ends. This CDR3 has 14 amino acids. Germline V gene lookup returns CDR1 SGHTA and CDR2 FQGNSA. Here the CDR3 DNA reads TGTGCCAGCAGTCGGACGTTCGGGAACACTGAAGCTTTCTTT. This codes for CASSRTFGNTEAFF.

The V and J genes are TRBV15 and TRBJ2-2; maybe TRBD2 (6 bases). CDR3 length equals 15 residues. Germline V gene sequence: CDR1 LNHNV, CDR2 YYDKDF (reference sequence). V lost 1 base to trimming and J lost 6 bases, with 12 bases between them. The chain's CDR3 is CATSRGDFPAGELFF. CDR3 nucleotides: TGTGCCACCAGCAGAGGGGACTTCCCCGCCGGGGAGCTGTTTTTT.

As concerns this clone: This may stem from a read error, because a much larger clone lies one nucleotide away. The sample carries other DNA sequences with the same CDR3. The chain joins TRBV11-2 to TRBJ2-3; no definite D call. With 1 base removed from V and 1 base from J, the gap between germline ends came to 3 bases. The CDR3 has 13 residues. Germline CDR1 SGHAT, CDR2 FQNNGV. The CDR3 protein is CASSLAGTDTQYF. CDR3 bases: TGTGCCAGCAGCTTAGCGGGCACAGATACGCAGTATTTT.

CDR3 protein: CASSPARDRGLEQYF. The DNA of the CDR3 is TGTGCCAGCAGCCCCGCCAGGGACAGGGGTCTTGAGCAGTACTTC. The V gene is TRBV11-2, the J gene TRBJ2-7, with 10 bases matching TRBD1. From germline, CDR1 is SGHAT and CDR2 FQNNGV. The CDR3 totals 15 residues. Trimming took 5 bases from V and 7 from J; bases not matched to a gene: 11.

The chain couples TRBV2 to TRBJ2-5; tentative D call: TRBD1 (6 bases). In germline, CDR1 is SNHLY, CDR2 FYNNEI. This CDR3 contains 13 residues. The V gene lost 2 bases and the J gene lost 3 bases, with 7 bases spanning the gap. The CDR3, as DNA: TGTGCCAGCAGTGAAACAGGGAAAGAGACCCAGTACTTC. This sequence encodes CASSETGKETQYF.